The present entry profiles one T cell receptor beta chain with its context. This sample was taken from a study of blood T cell repertoires in COVID-19. Under the authors' procedure: Reference gene primer amplification gave nucleated cell count estimates. The assay was immunoSEQ multiplex PCR, and TCRdb's table has in-frame clones only and misses some. Clonal size and the V and J genes are those of that table, whereas D and trimming came from the DNA. The sample lists about 400,000 clones; just over 85% were seen once. Trimming took off 5 bases at V and 6 bases at J, with 9 bases between the two ends. The CDR3 is 12 amino acids. From germline, CDR1 is SGHAT and CDR2 FQNNGV.

The TCR was taken from a woman aged 30 to 39 with active or convalescent COVID-19. This chain joins TRBV11-2 and TRBJ2-3; D is ambiguous. Material for sequencing was peripheral blood. CDR3 DNA sequence: TGTGCCAGCAGCCCACCCGGGGATACGCAGTATTTT. This translates into CASSPPGDTQYF.